These 17 T cell receptor beta chains share one sample of origin, sequenced in a study of molecular identifiers for immune sequencing clone quantification. One entry per CDR3 protein, called by TCRdb with MiXCR from the PCR reads. The data show 460,000 or so distinct CDR3 sequences, roughly 24% seen once. What was sequenced was naive CD8+ T cells from blood, with Jurkat cell RNA spiked in. Indicated subset: FACS-sorted CD8+CD4-CCR7+CD45RA+ naive T cells. Receptors originate from a human donor in good health. Some libraries in this study had Jurkat cell RNA spiked in.

This clonotype was counted a few times. The chain uses TRBV7-9 and TRBJ2-3; 7 bases align to TRBD2. Germline values: CDR1 SEHNR, CDR2 FQNEAQ (reference sequence). J was trimmed by 0 bases and V by 4 bases; bases with no gene match: 7. CDR3 size: 16 residues. CDR3 sequence reads: CASSSGTISSTDTQYF. CDR3 in DNA: TGTGCCAGCAGCTCCGGGACTATCTCTAGCACAGATACGCAGTATTTT.

This clonotype came up a few times. The chain carries TRBV4-1 and TRBJ1-1; D gene uncertain. Trimming took 2 bases from V and 7 from J, leaving 17 bases between them. Germline values: CDR1 MGHRA, CDR2 YSYEKL. The CDR3 covers 15 residues. CDR3 DNA: TGCGCCAGCAGCCAACTGTTGGCGGAAGGGATTGAAGCTTTCTTT. This encodes CASSQLLAEGIEAFF.

A note on this clonotype: Since a much larger clone is just one base distant, this may be a read error. This chain uses TRBV6-5 with TRBJ2-3, with a weak D call TRBD2 (6 bases). Germline loops: CDR1 MNHEY, CDR2 SVGAGI. The CDR3 is 13 residues long. CDR3 region: CASSDTSTETQYF. The CDR3, as DNA: TGTGCCAGCAGCGACACTAGCACAGAAACGCAGTATTTT.

In this sample, this clonotype turned up many times. The chain recombines TRBV5-1 with TRBJ2-5, with D possibly matching TRBD1 (6 bases). The CDR3 totals 14 residues. Germline values: CDR1 SGHRS, CDR2 YFSETQ. V was clipped by 4 bases and J by 4 bases, with 14 bases between them. This CDR3 reads CASSLTGRAETQYF. The DNA for the CDR3 is TGCGCCAGCAGCCTCACAGGGCGTGCAGAGACCCAGTACTTC. Full variable domain (missing parts from reference TRBV5-1 and TRBJ2-5): KAGVTQTPRYLIKTRGQQVTLSCSPISGHRSVSWYQQTPGQGLQFLFEYFSETQRNKGNFPGRFSGRQFSNSRSEMNVSTLELGDSALYLCASSLTGRAETQYFGPGTRLLVL.

Note on this clonotype: At one of its ends the junction is not consistent with the germline gene, which may arise from a read error. This chain joins TRBV27 and TRBJ2-7, with unresolved D. This CDR3 spans 13 amino acids. The germline V gene encodes CDR1 MNHEY and CDR2 SMNVEV (reference sequence). The CDR3, as DNA: TGTGCCAGCAGTTTTGGGCAGCACTACGAGCAGTGCTTC. As protein: CASSFGQHYEQCF.

The chain couples TRBV20-1 to TRBJ2-2; 11 bases fit TRBD2. Germline V gene sequence: CDR1 DFQATT, CDR2 SNEGSKA (reference sequence). The ends lost 5 bases at V and 4 bases at J; junction bases unmatched: 6. This CDR3 comprises 15 residues. This CDR3 is CSARLAGWGTGELFF. The CDR3 DNA reads TGCAGTGCTCGACTAGCGGGGTGGGGCACCGGGGAGCTGTTTTTT.

The chain is built from TRBV4-1 and TRBJ2-7; D may be TRBD1 (5 bases). V was shortened by 2 bases and J by 1 base, with 12 bases between the two germline ends. Germline CDR1 is MGHRA and CDR2 is YSYEKL. The CDR3 loop spans 15 amino acids. This CDR3 reads CASSQILAGSYEQYF. DNA for the CDR3: TGCGCCAGCAGCCAAATATTGGCAGGGTCCTACGAGCAGTACTTC.

Turning to this clonotype: Germline and junction disagree at one end, which may indicate a read error. The V gene is TRBV19, the J gene TRBJ2-5, with D maybe TRBD2 (6 bases). The length of the CDR3 is 14 residues. Germline V lookup: CDR1 LNHDA, CDR2 SQIVND (reference sequence). CDR3 DNA sequence: TGTGCCAGTAGTGGGGGGACGTACCAAGAGCCCCAGTACTTC. Protein sequence: CASSGGTYQEPQYF.

This clonotype has only one observation. Possible read error: a much larger clone is one base away. This sequence joins TRBV28 and TRBJ2-2; D may be TRBD1 (6 bases). This CDR3 comprises 13 residues. From germline, CDR1 is MDHEN and CDR2 SYDVKM. CDR3 nucleotide sequence: TGTGCCAGCAGTACAGGGAACCCCGGGGAGCTGTTTTTT. It yields the protein CASSTGNPGELFF. Drawing the rest from reference TRBV28 and TRBJ2-2, the complete variable domain is DVKVTQSSRYLVKRTGEKVFLECVQDMDHENMFWYRQDPGLGLRLIYFSYDVKMKEKGDIPEGYSVSREKKERFSLILESASTNQTSMYLCASSTGNPGELFFGEGSRLTVL.

V is TRBV5-6 and J is TRBJ2-1, with D perhaps matching TRBD1 or TRBD2 (5 bases each). Germline V CDR1 and CDR2: SGHDT, YYEEEE. The V gene lost 4 bases and the J gene lost 4 bases, with 12 bases spanning the gap. This CDR3 region has 14 residues. The CDR3 loop is CASSPGTDYNEQFF. DNA of the CDR3: TGTGCCAGCAGCCCGGGGACGGATTACAATGAGCAGTTCTTC.

V is TRBV7-9 and J is TRBJ2-2, with 8 nucleotides matching TRBD1. The junction had 15 bases not matched to a gene; V was cut back by 5 bases and J by 7 bases. This CDR3 has 17 amino acids. CDR1 is SEHNR and CDR2 is FQNEAQ in the germline V gene (reference sequence). The CDR3 DNA reads as TGTGCCAGCAGCGACACGTGGCAGGGGGCTGGCAGCGGGGAGCTGTTTTTT. Translating it yields CASSDTWQGAGSGELFF. Looking up the rest from reference TRBV7-9 and TRBJ2-2 gives the full variable domain: DTGVSQNPRHKITKRGQNVTFRCDPISEHNRLYWYRQTLGQGPEFLTYFQNEAQLEKSRLLSDRFSAERPKGSFSTLEIQRTEQGDSAMYLCASSDTWQGAGSGELFFGEGSRLTVL.

This clonotype has only a few counts. This rearrangement joins TRBV20-1 to TRBJ2-7; 10 positions match TRBD2. CDR1 and CDR2 from the germline V gene are DFQATT and SNEGSKA (reference sequence). The junction had 6 bases not matched to a gene; V was cut back by 2 bases and J by 5 bases. The CDR3 sequence is 14 residues long. CDR3 region: CSARLPAGGDEQYF. The CDR3 nucleotides read TGCAGTGCTAGACTGCCAGCGGGAGGGGACGAGCAGTACTTC.

Comments on this clonotype: This could be a read error, since a much larger clone is one nucleotide away. This chain connects TRBV21-1 to TRBJ1-5. TRBV21-1 constitutes a pseudogene. The CDR3 runs 16 residues. CDR3 amino acids: CASSKVAGIRNQPPHF. DNA for the CDR3: TGTGCCAGCAGCAAAGTGGCTGGGATTCGCAATCAGCCCCCGCATTTT.

As to this clonotype: This could be a read error, since a much larger clone is one nucleotide away. The V and J genes are TRBV7-9 and TRBJ1-1; TRBD1 matches 7 bases. The CDR3 runs to 14 residues. The germline V gene encodes CDR1 SEHNR and CDR2 FQNEAQ (reference sequence). The CDR3 DNA sequence: TGTGCCAGCAGCCCCGACAGGGCGAGGACTGAAGCTTACTTT. Translated: CASSPDRARTEAYF. Filled out from reference TRBV7-9 and TRBJ1-1, the complete variable domain reads DTGVSQNPRHKITKRGQNVTFRCDPISEHNRLYWYRQTLGQGPEFLTYFQNEAQLEKSRLLSDRFSAERPKGSFSTLEIQRTEQGDSAMYLCASSPDRARTEAYFGQGTRLTVV.

V and J are TRBV9 and TRBJ1-1; D is unresolved. Looked up from germline, CDR1 is SGDLS and CDR2 is YYNGEE. With 2 bases removed from V and 1 base from J, the gap between germline ends came to 15 bases. This CDR3 region has 16 residues. CDR3 loop: CASSVRPVPSNTEAFF. CDR3 bases: TGTGCCAGCAGCGTTCGTCCCGTGCCTTCGAACACTGAAGCTTTCTTT. The full variable domain, in which reference TRBV9 and TRBJ1-1 provide the parts outside the CDR3, is DSGVTQTPKHLITATGQRVTLRCSPRSGDLSVYWYQQSLDQGLQFLIQYYNGEERAKGNILERFSAQQFPDLHSELNLSSLELGDSALYFCASSVRPVPSNTEAFFGQGTRLTVV.

This clonotype has only a few counts. The gene calls are TRBV25-1 and TRBJ2-5; TRBD2 agrees at 11 bases. After removal of 7 bases from V and 1 base from J, the junction contained 5 bases not matched to a gene. The CDR3 contains 15 residues. Per the germline V gene, CDR1 is MGHDK and CDR2 is SYGVNS. CDR3 DNA sequence: TGTGCCAGCAACCTAGCGGGAGGCTTCCAAGAGACCCAGTACTTC. Its translation: CASNLAGGFQETQYF. The whole variable domain, filled in from reference TRBV25-1 and TRBJ2-5, reads EADIYQTPRYLVIGTGKKITLECSQTMGHDKMYWYQQDPGMELHLIHYSYGVNSTEKGDLSSESTVSRIRTEHFPLTLESARPSHTSQYLCASNLAGGFQETQYFGPGTRLLVL.

The V and J genes are TRBV13 and TRBJ2-7, with 9 bases that match TRBD2. The CDR3 totals 16 residues. J gave up 6 bases and V 0 bases, and 9 bases lay outside the gene matches. The germline V gene has CDR1 PRHDT and CDR2 FYEKMQ (reference sequence). The CDR3 region is CASSLGVGGGAFEQYF. The CDR3 nucleotides are TGTGCCAGCAGCTTAGGGGTTGGCGGGGGGGCGTTCGAGCAGTACTTC.